The clone carrying this T cell receptor delta chain occurred a few times. With a far larger clone one base away, a read error is the likely cause. This specimen includes other DNA sequences encoding the same CDR3. The CDR3 sequence is 18 residues long. The germline CDR1 and CDR2 sequences are TVYSNPD and GDNSRS (reference sequence). These data originate in a study of γδ T cells in repeated Plasmodium falciparum infection. Overall study context: Malian children with intense seasonal malaria exposure were compared with matched Australian children. Malaria-naive adults were infected with P. falciparum NF54 four times over around 640 days.

TCRdb fed the multiplex PCR reads to CATT. The sample includes 50,000 to 55,000 delta-chain clones, more than 1.5% of them seen just once. Flow sorting of PBMC yielded separate Vgamma9/Vdelta2+ and Vdelta2-negative gammadelta T cell populations for bulk repertoire analysis. No J gene call was made, and the V gene is TRDV3; the DNA was not compared with TRDD3, the D call given in the table. Sequenced material: gamma-delta T cells from blood. This TCR derives from a pool of human donors (malaria-infected and uninfected, not separated). DNA for the CDR3: TGTGCCTTTACCCCAGTACTGGGGGATACGGAGATGACCGATAAACTCATCTTC. Its protein product is CAFTPVLGDTEMTDKLIF.